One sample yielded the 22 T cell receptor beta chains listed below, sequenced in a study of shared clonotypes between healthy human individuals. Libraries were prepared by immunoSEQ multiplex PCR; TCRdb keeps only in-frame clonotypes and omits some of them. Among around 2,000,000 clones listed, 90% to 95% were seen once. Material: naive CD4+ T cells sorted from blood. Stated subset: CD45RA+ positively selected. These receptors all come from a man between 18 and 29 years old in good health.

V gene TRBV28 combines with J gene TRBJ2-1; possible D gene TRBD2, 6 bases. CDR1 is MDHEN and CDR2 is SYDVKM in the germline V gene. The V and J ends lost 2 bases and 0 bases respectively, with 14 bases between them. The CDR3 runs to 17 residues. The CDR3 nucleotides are TGTGCCAGCAGTTTAGGGGGGACGCTGAGCTCCTACAATGAGCAGTTCTTC. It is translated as CASSLGGTLSSYNEQFF. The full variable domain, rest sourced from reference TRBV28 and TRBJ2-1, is DVKVTQSSRYLVKRTGEKVFLECVQDMDHENMFWYRQDPGLGLRLIYFSYDVKMKEKGDIPEGYSVSREKKERFSLILESASTNQTSMYLCASSLGGTLSSYNEQFFGPGTRLTVL.

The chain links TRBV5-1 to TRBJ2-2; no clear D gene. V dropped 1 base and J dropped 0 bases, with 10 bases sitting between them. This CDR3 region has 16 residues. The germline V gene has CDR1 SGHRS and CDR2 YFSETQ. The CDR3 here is CASSLMANANTGELFF. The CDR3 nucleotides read TGCGCCAGCAGCTTGATGGCAAACGCGAACACCGGGGAGCTGTTTTTT.

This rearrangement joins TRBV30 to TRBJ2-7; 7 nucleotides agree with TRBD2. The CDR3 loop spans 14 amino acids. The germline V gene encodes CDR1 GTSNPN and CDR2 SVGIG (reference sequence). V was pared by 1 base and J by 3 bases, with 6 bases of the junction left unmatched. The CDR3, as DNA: TGTGCCTGGAGTGGCCTAGCGGAAAACTACGAGCAGTACTTC. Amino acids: CAWSGLAENYEQYF. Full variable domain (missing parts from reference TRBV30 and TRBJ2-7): SQTIHQWPATLVQPVGSPLSLECTVEGTSNPNLYWYRQAAGRGLQLLFYSVGIGQISSEVPQNLSASRPQDRQFILSSKKLLLSDSGFYLCAWSGLAENYEQYFGPGTRLTVT.

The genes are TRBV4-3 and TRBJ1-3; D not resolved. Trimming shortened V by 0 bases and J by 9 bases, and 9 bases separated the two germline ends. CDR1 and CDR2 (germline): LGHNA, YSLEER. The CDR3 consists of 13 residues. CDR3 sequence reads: CASSQDVHGTIYF. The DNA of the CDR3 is TGCGCCAGCAGCCAAGACGTGCACGGCACCATATATTTT.

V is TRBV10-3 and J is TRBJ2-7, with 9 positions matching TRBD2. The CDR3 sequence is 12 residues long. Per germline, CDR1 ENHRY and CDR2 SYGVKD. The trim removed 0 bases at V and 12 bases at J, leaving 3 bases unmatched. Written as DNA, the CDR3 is TGTGCCATCAGTGAGTCGAGCGGGAGGTCGTACTTC. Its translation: CAISESSGRSYF.

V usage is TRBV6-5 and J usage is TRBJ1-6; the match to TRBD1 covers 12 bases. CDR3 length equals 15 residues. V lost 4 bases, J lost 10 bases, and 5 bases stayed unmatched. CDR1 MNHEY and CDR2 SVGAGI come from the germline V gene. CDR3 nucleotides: TGTGCCAGCAGTTCCGGGACAGGGGGCCTATCACCCCTCCACTTT. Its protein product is CASSSGTGGLSPLHF.

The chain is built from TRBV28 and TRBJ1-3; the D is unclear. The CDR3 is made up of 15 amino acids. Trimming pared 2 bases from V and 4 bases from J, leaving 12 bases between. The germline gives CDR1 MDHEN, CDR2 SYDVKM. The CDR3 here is CASSLSGGDGNTIYF. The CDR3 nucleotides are TGTGCCAGCAGTTTAAGCGGAGGCGACGGAAACACCATATATTTT.

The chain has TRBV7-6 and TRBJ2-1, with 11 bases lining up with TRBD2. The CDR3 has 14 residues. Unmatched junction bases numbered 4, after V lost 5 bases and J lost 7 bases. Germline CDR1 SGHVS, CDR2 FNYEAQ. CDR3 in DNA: TGTGCCAGCAGCCATCGACTAGCGGGAAATGAGCAGTTCTTC. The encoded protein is CASSHRLAGNEQFF. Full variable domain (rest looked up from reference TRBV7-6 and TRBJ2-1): GAGVSQSPRYKVTKRGQDVALRCDPISGHVSLYWYRQALGQGPEFLTYFNYEAQQDKSGLPNDRFSAERPEGSISTLTIQRTEQRDSAMYRCASSHRLAGNEQFFGPGTRLTVL.

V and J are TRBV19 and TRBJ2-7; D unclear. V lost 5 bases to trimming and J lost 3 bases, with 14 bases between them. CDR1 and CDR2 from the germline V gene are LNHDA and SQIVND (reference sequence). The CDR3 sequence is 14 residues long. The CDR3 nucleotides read TGTGCCAGTAGTCCACCGGGCGATCGCTACGAGCAGTACTTC. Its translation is CASSPPGDRYEQYF.

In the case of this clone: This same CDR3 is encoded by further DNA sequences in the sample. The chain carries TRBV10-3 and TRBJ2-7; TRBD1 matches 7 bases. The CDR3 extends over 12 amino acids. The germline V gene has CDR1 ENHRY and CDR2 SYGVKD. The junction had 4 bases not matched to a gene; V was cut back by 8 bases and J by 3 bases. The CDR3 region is CAISPGGYEQYF. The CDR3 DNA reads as TGTGCCATCTCGCCAGGGGGCTACGAGCAGTACTTC.

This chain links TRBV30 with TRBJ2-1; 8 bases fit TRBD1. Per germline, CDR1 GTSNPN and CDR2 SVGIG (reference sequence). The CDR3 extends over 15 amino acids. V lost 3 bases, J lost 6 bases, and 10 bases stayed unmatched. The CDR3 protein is CAWRPAGTGRNEQFF. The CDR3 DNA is TGTGCCTGGAGGCCCGCCGGGACAGGACGCAATGAGCAGTTCTTC. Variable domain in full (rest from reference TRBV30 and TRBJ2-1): SQTIHQWPATLVQPVGSPLSLECTVEGTSNPNLYWYRQAAGRGLQLLFYSVGIGQISSEVPQNLSASRPQDRQFILSSKKLLLSDSGFYLCAWRPAGTGRNEQFFGPGTRLTVL.

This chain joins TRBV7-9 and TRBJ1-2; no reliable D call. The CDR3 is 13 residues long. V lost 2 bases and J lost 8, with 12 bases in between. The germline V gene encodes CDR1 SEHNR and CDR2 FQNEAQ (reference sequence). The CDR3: CASSLTEGIGYTF. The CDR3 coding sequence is TGTGCCAGCAGCTTAACCGAGGGAATCGGCTACACCTTC. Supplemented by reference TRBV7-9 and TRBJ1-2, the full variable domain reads DTGVSQNPRHKITKRGQNVTFRCDPISEHNRLYWYRQTLGQGPEFLTYFQNEAQLEKSRLLSDRFSAERPKGSFSTLEIQRTEQGDSAMYLCASSLTEGIGYTFGSGTRLTVV.

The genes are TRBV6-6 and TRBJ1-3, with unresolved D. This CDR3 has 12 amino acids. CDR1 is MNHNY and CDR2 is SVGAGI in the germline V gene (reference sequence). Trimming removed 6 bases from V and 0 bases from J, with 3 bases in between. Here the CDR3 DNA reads TGTGCCAGCAGCCCCTCTGGAAACACCATATATTTT. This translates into CASSPSGNTIYF.

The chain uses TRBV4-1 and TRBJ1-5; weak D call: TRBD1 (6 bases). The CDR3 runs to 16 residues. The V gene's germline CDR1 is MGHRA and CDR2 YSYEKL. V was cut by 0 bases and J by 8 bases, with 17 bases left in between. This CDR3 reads CASSQEGGTAAKPQHF. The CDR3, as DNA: TGCGCCAGCAGCCAAGAAGGGGGAACCGCAGCTAAGCCCCAGCATTTT.

CDR3 DNA: TGTGCCAGCAGCTTCGGGACAGGGCCGATCTCCTACGAGCAGTACTTC. Translating it yields CASSFGTGPISYEQYF. The V and J genes are TRBV7-9 and TRBJ2-7; 9 bases fit TRBD1. The trim removed 3 bases at V and 0 bases at J, leaving 6 bases unmatched. CDR1 and CDR2 from the germline V gene are SEHNR and FQNEAQ (reference sequence). This CDR3 region has 16 residues.

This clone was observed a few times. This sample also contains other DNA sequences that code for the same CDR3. CDR3 sequence: CASSLGTSGTDTQYF. CDR3 DNA sequence: TGCGCCAGCAGCTTGGGGACTAGCGGCACAGATACGCAGTATTTT. The rearrangement uses TRBV5-1 and TRBJ2-3; 9 bases are a match to TRBD2. Per the germline V gene, CDR1 is SGHRS and CDR2 is YFSETQ. CDR3 size: 15 residues. Germline trimming cut 0 bases from V and 1 base from J; bases unmatched to any gene: 0.

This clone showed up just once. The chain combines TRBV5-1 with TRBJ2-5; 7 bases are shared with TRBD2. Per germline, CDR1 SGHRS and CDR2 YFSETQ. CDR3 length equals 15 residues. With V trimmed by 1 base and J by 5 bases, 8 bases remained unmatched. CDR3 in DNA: TGCGCCAGCAGCTTGAGCCTAGCGGTAGGGGAGACCCAGTACTTC. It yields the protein CASSLSLAVGETQYF.

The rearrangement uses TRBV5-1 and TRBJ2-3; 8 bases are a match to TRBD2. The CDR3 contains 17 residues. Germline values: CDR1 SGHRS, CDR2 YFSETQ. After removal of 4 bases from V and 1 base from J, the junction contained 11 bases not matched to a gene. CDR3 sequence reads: CASSRTTGGPGTDTQYF. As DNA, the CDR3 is TGCGCCAGCAGCCGAACAACGGGGGGGCCAGGCACAGATACGCAGTATTTT.

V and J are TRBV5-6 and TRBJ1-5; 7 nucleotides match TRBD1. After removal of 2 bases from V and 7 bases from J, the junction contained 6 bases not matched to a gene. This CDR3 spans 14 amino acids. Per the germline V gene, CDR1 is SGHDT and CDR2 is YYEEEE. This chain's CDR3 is CASSLGTAGQPQHF. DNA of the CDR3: TGTGCCAGCAGCTTAGGGACAGCGGGGCAGCCCCAGCATTTT.

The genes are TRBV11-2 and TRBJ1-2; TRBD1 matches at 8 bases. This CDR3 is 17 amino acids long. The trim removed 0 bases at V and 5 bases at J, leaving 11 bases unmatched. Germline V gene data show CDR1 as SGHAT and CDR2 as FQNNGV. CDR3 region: CASSLDAGTGGVYGYTF. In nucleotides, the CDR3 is TGTGCCAGCAGCTTAGATGCCGGGACAGGAGGCGTATATGGCTACACCTTC.

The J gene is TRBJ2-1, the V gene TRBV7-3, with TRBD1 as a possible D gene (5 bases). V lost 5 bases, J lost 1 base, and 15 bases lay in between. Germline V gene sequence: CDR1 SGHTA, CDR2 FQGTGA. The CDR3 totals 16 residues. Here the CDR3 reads CASSPSGWKSYNEQFF. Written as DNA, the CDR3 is TGTGCCAGCAGCCCTTCAGGGTGGAAATCCTACAATGAGCAGTTCTTC. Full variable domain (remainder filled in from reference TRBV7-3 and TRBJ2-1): GAGVSQTPSNKVTEKGKYVELRCDPISGHTALYWYRQSLGQGPEFLIYFQGTGAADDSGLPNDRFFAVRPEGSVSTLKIQRTERGDSAVYLCASSPSGWKSYNEQFFGPGTRLTVL.

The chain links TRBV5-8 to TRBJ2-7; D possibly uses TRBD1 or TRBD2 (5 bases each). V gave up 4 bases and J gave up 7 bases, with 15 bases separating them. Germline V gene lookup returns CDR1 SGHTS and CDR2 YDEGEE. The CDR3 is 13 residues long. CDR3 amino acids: CASSPGTLGEQYF. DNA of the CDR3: TGTGCCAGCAGCCCGGGGACCTTGGGGGAGCAGTACTTC. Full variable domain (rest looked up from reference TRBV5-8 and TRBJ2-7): EAGVTQSPTHLIKTRGQQATLRCSPISGHTSVYWYQQALGLGLQFLLWYDEGEERNRGNFPPRFSGRQFPNYSSELNVNALELEDSALYLCASSPGTLGEQYFGPGTRLTVT.